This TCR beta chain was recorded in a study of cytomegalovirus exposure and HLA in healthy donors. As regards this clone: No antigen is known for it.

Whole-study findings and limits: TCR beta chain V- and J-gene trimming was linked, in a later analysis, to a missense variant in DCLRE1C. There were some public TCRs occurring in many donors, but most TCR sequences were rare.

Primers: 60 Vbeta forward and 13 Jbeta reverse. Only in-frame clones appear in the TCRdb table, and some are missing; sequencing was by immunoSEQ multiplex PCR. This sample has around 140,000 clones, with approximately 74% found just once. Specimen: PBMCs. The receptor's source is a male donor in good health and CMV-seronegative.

The CDR3 DNA sequence: TGTGCCAGCAAGGAGGGTAATAGCAATCAGCCCCAGCATTTT. Protein product: CASKEGNSNQPQHF. The chain uses TRBV28 and TRBJ1-5; D unclear. Between the trimmed V and J ends, which lost 7 bases and 0 bases, there was a span of 10 bases. This CDR3 spans 14 amino acids. The V gene's germline CDR1 is MDHEN and CDR2 SYDVKM.